Listed here is a single T cell receptor (beta chain). The protocol was immunoSEQ multiplex PCR, while the TCRdb copy is restricted to in-frame clones and leaves out a portion. The table lists about 310,000 clones, roughly 87% of them singletons. The data originate from a study of blood T cell repertoires in COVID-19. Study overall: COVID-19 samples, acute and convalescent, were from the United States, Italy and Spain. The analysed material was cDNA or gDNA that came from T cells, B-cell-depleted T cells, or PBMCs.

Cohorts were based on clinical histories the participants reported. This CDR3 has 16 amino acids. V dropped 3 bases and J dropped 1; count of bases not matched to a gene: 7. The germline V gene encodes CDR1 LGHDT and CDR2 YNNKEL (reference sequence). Material: PBMCs or T cells enriched from blood (not recorded which). V usage is TRBV3-1 (or the pseudogene TRBV3-2) and J usage is TRBJ2-3, with TRBD1 matching 7 bases. This sequence was found in a woman younger than 30 who had recovered from COVID-19. CDR3: CASSQTGWYGTDTQYF. The CDR3 DNA reads as TGTGCCAGCAGCCAGACAGGGTGGTATGGCACAGATACGCAGTATTTT.